This TCR beta chain was sequenced during a study of shared clonotypes between healthy human individuals. Regarding the study as a whole: The sharing of roughly 5% of naive CD4 clonotypes was seen across a handful of donors.

Profiling relied on immunoSEQ multiplex PCR, and the TCRdb table lists in-frame clones only, not all of them. Of 600,000 to 700,000 clones in the sample, 73% were seen once. As regards this clone: What it binds is unknown.

Per the germline V gene, CDR1 is MDHEN and CDR2 is SYDVKM. This CDR3 has 13 residues. The ends were cut back, 7 bases at V and 4 bases at J, with 13 bases in the middle. V is TRBV28 and J is TRBJ1-2; D unresolved. The source material was memory CD4+ T cells sorted from blood. Subset of the sample: CD45RA-negative fraction. This clonotype was obtained from a woman aged 30 to 39 in good health. CDR3 sequence: CASTRETVYGYTF. The DNA for the CDR3 is TGTGCCAGCACTCGGGAGACGGTCTATGGCTACACCTTC.